The 26 T cell receptor beta chains below were found in one sample sequenced in a study of blood T cell repertoires in COVID-19. Clones were read by immunoSEQ multiplex PCR, and TCRdb kept only the in-frame ones, dropping some. The data show 150,000 to 200,000 clones, about four fifths seen once. Sequencing was carried out using peripheral blood. The source is a woman in her 70s with COVID-19, enrolled during active disease.

As regards this clone: Different DNA sequences within this sample yield the same CDR3. The chain couples TRBV19 to TRBJ1-4; 7 positions agree with TRBD1. This CDR3 has 13 amino acids. Germline values: CDR1 LNHDA, CDR2 SQIVND (reference sequence). V shed 6 bases and J 8 bases; nucleotides not matched to a gene: 6. CDR3 loop: CASSDRAGEKLFF. The CDR3 DNA follows: TGTGCCAGTAGCGACAGGGCTGGAGAAAAACTGTTTTTT.

This chain joins TRBV7-2 and TRBJ1-2; TRBD1 matches at 8 bases. The ends lost 8 bases at V and 5 bases at J; junction bases unmatched: 10. This CDR3 is built from 14 residues. Looked up from germline, CDR1 is SGHTA and CDR2 is FQGNSA. The CDR3 sequence is CASRGTGLKYGYTF. As DNA, the CDR3 is TGTGCCAGCCGGGGGACAGGCCTAAAGTATGGCTACACCTTC. The variable domain in full, completed from reference TRBV7-2 and TRBJ1-2, reads GAGVSQSPSNKVTEKGKDVELRCDPISGHTALYWYRQSLGQGLEFLIYFQGNSAPDKSGLPSDRFSAERTGGSVSTLTIQRTQQEDSAVYLCASRGTGLKYGYTFGSGTRLTVV.

The chain links TRBV9 to TRBJ2-3, with D possibly matching TRBD1 (6 bases). The CDR3 runs to 13 residues. V lost 4 bases and J 3 bases, leaving 9 bases between the germline ends. CDR1 is SGDLS, CDR2 YYNGEE, per germline. CDR3 coding DNA: TGTGCCAGCAGCATCGGGACAACAGATACGCAGTATTTT. Its translation: CASSIGTTDTQYF.

This clone was detected a few times. The rearrangement joins TRBV6-2 or TRBV6-3 to TRBJ2-2, with 7 bases lining up with TRBD1. CDR1 is MNHEY and CDR2 is SVGEGT in the germline V gene. The junction had 13 bases not matched to a gene; V was cut back by 6 bases and J by 6 bases. The CDR3 runs to 16 residues. Written as DNA, the CDR3 is TGTGCCAGCAGCGGCGTGACAGGGAGCAAACCCGGGGAGCTGTTTTTT. Translation gives CASSGVTGSKPGELFF.

This clone appeared a single time. This rearrangement joins TRBV18 to TRBJ1-2; TRBD1 matches at 10 bases. The V and J ends lost 6 bases and 3 bases, in that order; junction bases with no gene match: 4. The CDR3 covers 14 residues. Germline V gene lookup returns CDR1 KGHSH and CDR2 LQKENI. CDR3 in DNA: TGTGCCAGCTCCACGGGACAGGGGTACTATGGCTACACCTTC. It yields the protein CASSTGQGYYGYTF.

The gene calls are TRBV11-2 and TRBJ1-2; D may be TRBD1 (5 bases). Trimming cost V 5 bases and J 1 base, with 11 bases left between them. This CDR3 has 14 amino acids. CDR1 is SGHAT, CDR2 FQNNGV, per germline. The CDR3 loop reads CASSPTQGNYGYTF. The CDR3 DNA reads as TGTGCCAGCAGCCCTACCCAGGGTAACTATGGCTACACCTTC.

This clone was detected only once. This CDR3 fails to terminate in the conserved phenylalanine or tryptophan, so it likely reflects a read error. The limits of the CDR3 on the DNA are not certain, so only TCRdb's listed CDR3 is given. The chain carries TRBV14 and TRBJ2-7; whether TRBD2, the table's D call, matches the DNA was not checked. The germline V gene has CDR1 SGHDN and CDR2 FVKESK. The CDR3 is 12 amino acids long, termini counted. CDR3 region: CASSLRSGSGRL.

This rearrangement joins TRBV24-1 to TRBJ2-3, with 8 bases lining up with TRBD1. Germline V gene data show CDR1 as KGHDR and CDR2 as SFDVKD. V dropped 7 bases and J dropped 4; count of bases not matched to a gene: 6. This CDR3 contains 14 residues. The CDR3 sequence is CATRGQGHADTQYF. DNA of the CDR3: TGTGCCACCAGAGGACAGGGTCATGCAGATACGCAGTATTTT.

J is TRBJ2-1 and V is TRBV27, with D possibly being TRBD2 (5 bases). This CDR3 has 13 amino acids. Trimming removed 6 bases at V and 10 bases at J, with 16 bases between. The V gene's germline CDR1 is MNHEY and CDR2 SMNVEV (reference sequence). CDR3 nucleotide sequence: TGTGCCAGCAGGGGCCTCCTAGCTGGGGAGCAGTTCTTC. Its protein product is CASRGLLAGEQFF.

This sequence joins TRBV6-5 and TRBJ1-3, with 7 positions matching TRBD1. The CDR3 runs 16 residues. The V and J ends lost 2 bases and 3 bases, in that order; junction bases with no gene match: 7. Germline assignment: CDR1 MNHEY and CDR2 SVGAGI. The CDR3 loop is CASSYGRGRSGNTIYF. The CDR3 coding sequence is TGTGCCAGCAGTTACGGAAGGGGGCGAAGTGGAAACACCATATATTTT.

The rearrangement links TRBV19 to TRBJ1-6; 9 bases are shared with TRBD1. Germline V gives CDR1 LNHDA, CDR2 SQIVND (reference sequence). With 5 bases clipped from V and 5 bases from J, the junction kept 7 bases outside the gene matches. This CDR3 contains 16 residues. CDR3 DNA: TGTGCCAGTAGTGCCTCACAGGGGGCGCATAATTCACCCCTCCACTTT. This translates into CASSASQGAHNSPLHF.

In its sample, this clone was seen a few times. V gene TRBV6-5 combines with J gene TRBJ1-1, with D perhaps matching TRBD1 (5 bases). Germline V gene lookup returns CDR1 MNHEY and CDR2 SVGAGI. The CDR3 sequence is 15 residues long. V lost 7 bases, J lost 5 bases, and 20 bases lay in between. The CDR3 nucleotides read TGTGCCAGCATTACCCCCGGGGCGGGGGGGACTGAAGCTTTCTTT. Residues: CASITPGAGGTEAFF.

CDR3 DNA: TGCGCCAGCAGCTTGCAAACCGGGACAGGTGCGAACGAGCAGTACTTC. It encodes CASSLQTGTGANEQYF. This chain joins TRBV5-1 and TRBJ2-7; TRBD1 agrees at 8 bases. Germline loops: CDR1 SGHRS, CDR2 YFSETQ. This CDR3 has 16 residues. The ends lost 1 base at V and 5 bases at J; junction bases unmatched: 11.

This chain uses TRBV4-2 with TRBJ2-7; TRBD2 matches at 11 bases. The CDR3 spans 16 residues. Trimming cost V 4 bases and J 4 bases; bases outside gene matches: 9. Germline assignment: CDR1 LGHNA and CDR2 YNFKEQ. The CDR3 DNA follows: TGTGCCAGCAGCCGGGATTTAGCGGGAGGGAGGTACGAGCAGTACTTC. Protein sequence: CASSRDLAGGRYEQYF.

This clone was seen just once. The chain recombines TRBV24-1 with TRBJ1-5; D not certain. This CDR3 spans 12 amino acids. CDR1 is KGHDR and CDR2 is SFDVKD in the germline V gene. V was pared by 7 bases and J by 6 bases, with 9 bases between. The chain's CDR3 is CATSEGGQPQHF. The CDR3 DNA reads TGTGCCACCAGCGAAGGAGGTCAGCCCCAGCATTTT.

This chain links TRBV7-8 with TRBJ2-1, with a tentative D call TRBD2 (5 bases). V was trimmed by 5 bases and J by 3 bases, leaving 14 bases between them. The CDR3 runs 15 residues. Germline lookup yields CDR1 SGHVS and CDR2 FQNEAQ. The CDR3 region has the DNA TGTGCCAGCAGCCTCCTCTCGGGGTACTACAATGAGCAGTTCTTC. It specifies CASSLLSGYYNEQFF.

The chain links TRBV28 to TRBJ1-5; 7 nucleotides align to TRBD1. V was pared by 5 bases and J by 2 bases, with 6 bases of the junction left unmatched. Germline V gene data show CDR1 as MDHEN and CDR2 as SYDVKM. The CDR3 consists of 15 residues. In DNA, the CDR3 is TGTGCCAGCAGTCCTACAGGGACAGGCAATCAGCCCCAGCATTTT. This gives the protein CASSPTGTGNQPQHF.

The CDR3, as DNA: TGTGCCAGCAGCTTAGGGCGGGCCGAGGGGAACACTGAAGCTTTCTTT. Encoded protein: CASSLGRAEGNTEAFF. The genes are TRBV7-6 and TRBJ1-1, with D hard to call. Germline values: CDR1 SGHVS, CDR2 FNYEAQ. V lost 1 base and J 1 base, leaving 13 bases between the germline ends. CDR3 size: 16 residues.

The J gene is TRBJ2-5, the V gene TRBV27, with TRBD2 matching over 14 bases. Looked up from germline, CDR1 is MNHEY and CDR2 is SMNVEV (reference sequence). V gave up 5 bases and J gave up 5 bases; unmatched junction bases: 7. This CDR3 has 16 amino acids. The CDR3 bases are TGTGCCAGCAGTCGCGGACTAGCGGGAGGAGGCGAGACCCAGTACTTC. Translated, it gives CASSRGLAGGGETQYF.

This clone was observed a handful of times. One end of the junction does not line up with germline, which may come from a read error. The V and J genes are TRBV4-3 and TRBJ2-4; the match to TRBD1 covers 9 bases. The CDR3 has 11 amino acids. Germline V gene lookup returns CDR1 LGHNA and CDR2 YSLEER. As DNA, the CDR3 is TGCGCCAGCAGCCAGCGGACAGGGGAAGTATTC. Translating it yields CASSQRTGEVF.

With regard to this clone: At one end, the junction sequence differs from germline, possibly due to a read error. The chain is built from TRBV5-1 and TRBJ2-2, with D perhaps matching TRBD1 (6 bases). The germline gives CDR1 SGHRS, CDR2 YFSETQ. This CDR3 is built from 14 residues. The CDR3 region is CASTLDRTTGELFF. For the CDR3, the DNA is TGCGCCAGCACCTTGGACAGAACCACCGGGGAGCTGTTTTTT.

CDR3 sequence reads: CASSLGLGVTEAFF. The CDR3 DNA sequence: TGTGCCAGCAGCTTAGGATTAGGGGTCACTGAAGCTTTCTTT. This chain links TRBV7-2 with TRBJ1-1; a possible D gene is TRBD1 (5 bases). CDR3 size: 14 residues. The V and J ends lost 1 base and 4 bases respectively, with 10 bases between them. CDR1 is SGHTA and CDR2 is FQGNSA in the germline V gene.

Only one count was recorded for this clone. The rearrangement joins TRBV5-1 to TRBJ2-3; 10 nucleotides line up with TRBD2. V lost 4 bases and J lost 4; bases outside the gene matches: 3. CDR1 SGHRS and CDR2 YFSETQ come from the germline V gene. This CDR3 comprises 14 residues. This chain's CDR3 is CASSPLAGADTQYF. CDR3 nucleotides: TGCGCCAGCAGCCCTCTAGCGGGAGCAGATACGCAGTATTTT.

The gene calls are TRBV6-1 and TRBJ2-1, with D perhaps TRBD2 (5 bases). The V gene's germline CDR1 is MNHNS and CDR2 SASEGT. This CDR3 contains 16 residues. Deletions cut 4 bases from V and 0 bases from J, with 13 bases between. The CDR3 sequence: CASSAPADSSYNEQFF. CDR3 in DNA: TGTGCCAGCAGTGCACCAGCGGATAGCTCCTACAATGAGCAGTTCTTC.

The gene calls are TRBV2 and TRBJ1-6; 7 bases match TRBD1. There are 16 residues in the CDR3. Germline V CDR1 and CDR2: SNHLY, FYNNEI. The V gene end was trimmed by 6 bases and the J gene end by 6 bases; junction bases not matched to a gene: 11. CDR3 nucleotide sequence: TGTGCCAGCAGGGCTGGACAGGCCGTCGGTAATTCACCCCTCCACTTT. Its protein is CASRAGQAVGNSPLHF.

The chain carries TRBV9 and TRBJ1-5; 9 bases align to TRBD1. After removal of 1 base from V and 4 bases from J, the junction contained 9 bases not matched to a gene. The CDR3 has 17 residues. Per germline, CDR1 SGDLS and CDR2 YYNGEE. The CDR3 bases are TGTGCCAGCAGCGTAATGGGGGACAGGGCTTTGAATCAGCCCCAGCATTTT. Its translation is CASSVMGDRALNQPQHF.